This TCR beta chain stems from a study of identical twins. Points from the study as a whole: Twin pairs had excess sharing that was weaker in beta out-of-frame sequences. Conclusions rested on cross-sectional statistics rather than following the same donors.

Trimming took off 5 bases at V and 2 bases at J, with 11 bases between the two ends. Germline V gene lookup returns CDR1 SGHVS and CDR2 FQNEAQ. The CDR3 is 14 residues long. A universal primer site arose from template switching, and cDNA bore unique molecular identifiers. TCRdb recomputed calls from the 5' RACE reads with MiXCR, one row per CDR3 protein. The sample has 750,000 to 950,000 distinct CDR3 sequences; 9% to 15% are singletons. This clonotype was counted at least ten times. The antigen is not known. These data are also associated with another study on yellow fever vaccine responses in identical twins. From that report: Each twin's T cell response to the vaccine was reported to look partly convergent and partly personalized.

The gene calls are TRBV7-8 and TRBJ2-3; D perhaps matches TRBD2 (6 bases). The source is a young woman in good health. What was sequenced was PBMCs. This CDR3 reads CASSTAGFTDTQYF. The DNA for the CDR3 is TGTGCCAGCAGCACAGCGGGCTTCACAGATACGCAGTATTTT.